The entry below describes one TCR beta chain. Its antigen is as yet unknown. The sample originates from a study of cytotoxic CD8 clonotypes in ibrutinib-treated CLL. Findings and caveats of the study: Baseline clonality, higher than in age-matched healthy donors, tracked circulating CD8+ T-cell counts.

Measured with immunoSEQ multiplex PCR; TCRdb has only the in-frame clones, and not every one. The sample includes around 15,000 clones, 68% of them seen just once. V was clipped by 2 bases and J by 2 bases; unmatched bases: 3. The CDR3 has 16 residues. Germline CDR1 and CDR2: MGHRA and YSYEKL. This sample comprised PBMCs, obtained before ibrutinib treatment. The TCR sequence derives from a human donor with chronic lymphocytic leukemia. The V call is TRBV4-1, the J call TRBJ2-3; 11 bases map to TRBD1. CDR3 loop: CASSQRDRGITDTQYF. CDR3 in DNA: TGCGCCAGCAGCCAAAGGGACAGGGGGATCACAGATACGCAGTATTTT.